This T cell receptor (beta chain) appears in the sequencing data of a study of blood T cell repertoires in COVID-19 (dated by TCRdb to 2018 to 2020). Broadly, across the study: Samples covering the acute and convalescent phases of COVID-19 were provided by collaborators in the United States, Italy and Spain. The material from the prospective study consisted of cDNA or gDNA derived from T cells, B-cell-depleted T cells, or PBMCs. Deeply sampled blood TCRbeta repertoires from subjects exposed to, actively infected with, or recovered from COVID-19 were included in the dataset. The repertoires were made available in a free public database intended to serve as a resource for research on the immune response to SARS-CoV-2. Samples were obtained from the ongoing ImmuneRACE study (first 160 participants) and from 1,254 subjects provided by 6 global collaborators. A de-identified subject ID, COVID-19 status, age in years and sex were almost always included in the sample metadata. Where HLA class I and class II types were available, the types were taken from metadata supplied by the sample provider, not from assay-based typing.

The immunoSEQ Assay, a bias-controlled multiplex PCR, was used to amplify TCRbeta CDR3 regions from genomic DNA. The source study handled its data this way. Within the assay, amplification of reference gene primers was used to estimate how many nucleated cells each sample contained. To quantify the absolute abundance of each unique TCRbeta CDR3 rearrangement, sequence reads were collapsed and filtered. Productive Simpson clonality was computed per sample as the square root of Simpson's diversity index over productive rearrangements. Sourced from immuneACCESS, this table was stored by TCRdb with only in-frame sequences that have V and J called. A share of the clones is absent; for the studies checked, an unresolved V gene accounts for under half, and the remainder has no known explanation. V, J and clone size derive from that table, while D and trimming were established from the DNA sequence. Within this sample are about 220,000 clones, with about four fifths of them counted one time only. Jointly, the top ten make up about 5.3% of the sample.

On the study overall, not on this receptor specifically: The quantity of clinical and demographic metadata differed by source and by participant and was supplied without curation.

CDR1 SGHTA and CDR2 FQGTGA are derived from the germline V gene. The junction shows trimming of 4 bases on V and 3 bases on J, plus 13 bases between the germline ends. The CDR3, from cysteine to phenylalanine, totals 14 residues. Only the CDR3 DNA stays, 42 bases, in frame from base 1. Participants in the prospective study were enrolled through a virtual design, were aged about 18 to 100 years, and lived in some 24 United States geographic areas. In the prospective study, participants were assigned to cohorts based on the clinical history participants reported in a screening survey and a study questionnaire. A participant counted as exposed if, within 2 weeks of entering the study, that participant had been in contact with someone who had a PCR-confirmed or clinician-diagnosed COVID-19 case. Each participant in the prospective study had whole blood, serum and a nasopharyngeal or oropharyngeal swab collected by mobile phlebotomists. Participants in the prospective study had the option to provide additional blood draws and questionnaires over an approximately two-month period. Before DNA extraction, prospective study blood samples were shipped either frozen or at room temperature.

This clone showed up just once. Which antigen it targets is not known. No much larger clonotype is one base removed from it; base qualities were not supplied. The chain uses TRBV7-3 and TRBJ2-7; no D gene is confidently identified. The sequence was collected from a woman between 50 and 59 years old who had been exposed to COVID-19. Specimen: PBMCs or T cells enriched from blood (not recorded which). The CDR3 reads as follows: CASSSSPGDYEQYF. The DNA sequence is TGTGCCAGCAGCTCCTCACCCGGAGACTACGAGCAGTACTTC.